The TCR beta chain described here comes from a study of post-analysis software for immune sequencing data. Study-level background: Multiple sclerosis in the patients followed relapsing-remitting, secondary progressive and progressive-relapsing courses.

This clonotype was seen just once. Its antigen is still unknown. Germline CDR1 is LGHDT and CDR2 is YNNKEL (reference sequence). The CDR3 loop spans 16 amino acids. The V end lost 5 bases, the J end lost 1 base, and 17 bases lay between the germline ends. General study points: Those with multiple sclerosis, the patient group, showed significantly lower normalized Chao1 diversity than controls. When patients were compared with controls, five TRBV segments were more frequent, TRBV5-6, TRBV5-1 and TRBV20-1 among them. Samples made in the same batch grouped tightly together by F measure.

TCR beta cDNA libraries had unique molecular identifiers. Some 500,000 cDNA molecules were obtained from roughly 0.93 to 9.6 million T cells. TCRdb recomputed calls from the PCR reads with MiXCR, one row per CDR3 protein. The repertoire holds fewer than 600,000 distinct CDR3 sequences, with less than 45% as singletons. The clonotype originates from a girl aged 10-17 years with multiple sclerosis. The rearrangement links TRBV3-1 to TRBJ1-1, with D perhaps matching TRBD1 (6 bases). The sample consisted of blood. The CDR3: CASSVGGTLQNTEAFF. For the CDR3, the DNA is TGTGCCAGCAGCGTGGGCGGGACACTCCAGAACACTGAAGCTTTCTTT.